Reported below is one TCR beta chain. Assay used: immunoSEQ multiplex PCR; TCRdb lists only in-frame clones, some missing. This sample has 540,000 or so clones, with around three quarters found just once. CDR3 length: 17 amino acids. Germline loops: CDR1 ENHRY, CDR2 SYGVKD. Trimming removed 6 bases at V and 1 base at J, with 20 bases between. This entry belongs to a study of shared T cell receptors in the human thymus. This same sample was also taken into another study, of human thymus T cells.

The genes are TRBV10-3 and TRBJ2-3; no clear D. Material: thymocytes. The sequence was obtained from a boy in the first two years of life with a congenital heart defect. For the CDR3, the DNA is TGTGCCATCAGGCAGGCCCCTATCCAGGCCCGCACAGATACGCAGTATTTT. Protein product: CAIRQAPIQARTDTQYF.